The source of this T cell receptor (beta chain) is a study of T cells in women clearing cervical HPV infection. Looking at the study overall: Case blood was drawn when the lesion was first found; control blood after infection became undetectable. Only a few women had HLA typing results available. Whole-study findings and limits: It is unknown whether associations predate infection; no effector/memory or HPV-specific sorting.

The protocol was immunoSEQ multiplex PCR, while the TCRdb copy is restricted to in-frame clones and leaves out a portion. Seen in this sample are 30,000 to 50,000 clones; the ten most common clones hold 4.5% to 6%. Worth noting for this clone: Its antigen is still unknown.

The sample was blood buffy coat. This clonotype was obtained from a woman between 18 and 70 years old with a cervical HPV16 infection that either progressed to CIN3+ or cleared (not recorded which).

The sequenced CDR3 bases are TGCAGTGCTAGAGGGTTATCAGGGGGCTATGGC. Protein: CSARGLSGGYG. The CDR3 as a whole reads CSARGLSGGYGYTF. This chain uses TRBV20-1 with TRBJ1-2, with 7 bases identical to TRBD1. The read halts 3 residues ahead of the CDR3 end, with the missing end drawn from the germline J gene. The V gene's germline CDR1 is DFQATT and CDR2 SNEGSKA (reference sequence). The V segment lost 1 base and the J segment 4 bases; nucleotides outside the gene matches: 6. CDR3 length equals 14 residues.